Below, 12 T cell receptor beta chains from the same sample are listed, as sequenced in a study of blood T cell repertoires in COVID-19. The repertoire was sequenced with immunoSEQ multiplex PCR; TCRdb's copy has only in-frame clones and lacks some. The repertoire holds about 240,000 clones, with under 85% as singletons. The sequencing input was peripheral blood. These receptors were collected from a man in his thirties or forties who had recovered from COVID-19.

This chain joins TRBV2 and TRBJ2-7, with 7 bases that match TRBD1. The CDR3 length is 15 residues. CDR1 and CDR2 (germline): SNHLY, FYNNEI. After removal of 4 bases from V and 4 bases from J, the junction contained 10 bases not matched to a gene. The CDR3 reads CASSADREEGYEQYF. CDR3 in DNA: TGTGCCAGCAGTGCCGACAGGGAAGAAGGTTACGAGCAGTACTTC.

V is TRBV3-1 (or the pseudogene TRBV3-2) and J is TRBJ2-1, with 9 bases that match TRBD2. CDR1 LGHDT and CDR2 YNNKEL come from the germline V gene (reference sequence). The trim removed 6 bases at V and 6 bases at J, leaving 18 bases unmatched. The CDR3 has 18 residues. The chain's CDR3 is CASSRLHLAGRGSNEQFF. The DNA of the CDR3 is TGTGCCAGCAGTCGACTCCATCTAGCGGGGAGAGGGTCCAATGAGCAGTTCTTC.

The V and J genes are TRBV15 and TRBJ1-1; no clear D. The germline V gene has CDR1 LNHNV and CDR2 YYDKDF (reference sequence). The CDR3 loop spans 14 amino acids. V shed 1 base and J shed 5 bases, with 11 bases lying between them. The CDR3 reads CATSRGLGRTEAFF. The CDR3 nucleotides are TGTGCCACCAGCAGAGGATTAGGGAGGACTGAAGCTTTCTTT.

The CDR3 sequence: CASSPAGDYGYTF. The CDR3 DNA follows: TGTGCCAGCAGCCCGGCAGGGGACTATGGCTACACCTTC. V and J are TRBV5-6 and TRBJ1-2; D perhaps matches TRBD1 (6 bases). Germline values: CDR1 SGHDT, CDR2 YYEEEE. The CDR3 extends over 13 amino acids. With 4 bases removed from V and 3 bases from J, the gap between germline ends came to 10 bases. The whole variable domain, remainder taken from reference TRBV5-6 and TRBJ1-2, is DAGVTQSPTHLIKTRGQQVTLRCSPKSGHDTVSWYQQALGQGPQFIFQYYEEEERQRGNFPDRFSGHQFPNYSSELNVNALLLGDSALYLCASSPAGDYGYTFGSGTRLTVV.

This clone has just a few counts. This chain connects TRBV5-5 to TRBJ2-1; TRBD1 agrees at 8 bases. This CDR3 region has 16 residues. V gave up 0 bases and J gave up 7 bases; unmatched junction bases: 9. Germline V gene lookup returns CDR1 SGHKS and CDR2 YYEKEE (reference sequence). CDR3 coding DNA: TGTGCCAGCAGCTTGGGTCTGGGGCAGGGGGCAAATGAGCAGTTCTTC. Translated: CASSLGLGQGANEQFF. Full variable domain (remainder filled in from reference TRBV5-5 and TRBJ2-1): DAGVTQSPTHLIKTRGQQVTLRCSPISGHKSVSWYQQVLGQGPQFIFQYYEKEERGRGNFPDRFSARQFPNYSSELNVNALLLGDSALYLCASSLGLGQGANEQFFGPGTRLTVL.

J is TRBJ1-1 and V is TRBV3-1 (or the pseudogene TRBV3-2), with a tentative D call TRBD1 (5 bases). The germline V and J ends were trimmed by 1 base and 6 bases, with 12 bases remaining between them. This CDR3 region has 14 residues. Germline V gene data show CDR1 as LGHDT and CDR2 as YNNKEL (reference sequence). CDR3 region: CASSQGQGFAEAFF. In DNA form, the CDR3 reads TGTGCCAGCAGCCAAGGCCAGGGTTTCGCTGAAGCTTTCTTT.

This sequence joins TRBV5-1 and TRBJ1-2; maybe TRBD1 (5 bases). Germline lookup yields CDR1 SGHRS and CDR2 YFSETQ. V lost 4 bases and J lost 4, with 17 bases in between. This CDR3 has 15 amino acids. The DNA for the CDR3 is TGCGCCAGCAGCCCCACGACAGATGCTTTCTATGGCTACACCTTC. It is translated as CASSPTTDAFYGYTF.

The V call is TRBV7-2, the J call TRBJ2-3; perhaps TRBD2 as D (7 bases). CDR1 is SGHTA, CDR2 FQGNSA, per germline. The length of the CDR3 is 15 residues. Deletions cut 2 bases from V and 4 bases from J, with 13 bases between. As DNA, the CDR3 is TGTGCCAGCAGCTTAAGGGGGGGAGTGCCAGATACGCAGTATTTT. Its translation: CASSLRGGVPDTQYF.

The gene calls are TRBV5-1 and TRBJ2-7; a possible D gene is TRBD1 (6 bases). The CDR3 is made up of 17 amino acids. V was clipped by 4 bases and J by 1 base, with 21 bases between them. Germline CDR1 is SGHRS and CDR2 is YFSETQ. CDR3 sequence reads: CASSPYTGSSFSYEQYF. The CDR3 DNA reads TGCGCCAGCAGCCCCTACACAGGGTCAAGTTTTTCCTACGAGCAGTACTTC.

The CDR3 loop is CASSWGGTPSYNEQFF. CDR3 bases: TGTGCCAGCAGCTGGGGGGGCACCCCCTCCTACAATGAGCAGTTCTTC. This chain joins TRBV7-2 and TRBJ2-1, with D tentatively TRBD2 (7 bases). V lost 4 bases and J lost 0, with 13 bases in between. This CDR3 has 16 residues. Germline V gives CDR1 SGHTA, CDR2 FQGNSA.

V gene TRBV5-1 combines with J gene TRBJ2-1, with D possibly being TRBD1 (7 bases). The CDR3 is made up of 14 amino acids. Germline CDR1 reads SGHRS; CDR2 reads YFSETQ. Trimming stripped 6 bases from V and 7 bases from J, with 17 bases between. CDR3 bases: TGCGCCAGCACGGAGGGCCTACAGGGGAATGAGCAGTTCTTC. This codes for CASTEGLQGNEQFF.

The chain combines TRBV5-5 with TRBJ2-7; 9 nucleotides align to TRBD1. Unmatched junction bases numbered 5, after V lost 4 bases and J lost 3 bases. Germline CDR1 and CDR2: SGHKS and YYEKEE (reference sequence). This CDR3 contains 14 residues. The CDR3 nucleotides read TGTGCCAGCAGCCAGTGGACAGGGGACTACGAGCAGTACTTC. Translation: CASSQWTGDYEQYF.